The T cell receptor beta chain described here comes from a study of CD8 T cells in Susac syndrome. cDNA came from about 0.51 to 1 ug RNA primed by random hexamers. The authors amplified TCR beta CDR3 across 54 Vbeta and 13 Jbeta using immunoSEQ multiplex PCR. TCRdb redid the calling of the immunoSEQ multiplex PCR reads with MiXCR, one entry per CDR3 protein. The table records 170,000 or so distinct CDR3 sequences, approximately 95% of them present only once. Per germline, CDR1 MDHEN and CDR2 SYDVKM. V was clipped by 2 bases and J by 0 bases, with 13 bases between them. The CDR3 loop spans 17 amino acids.

This TCR derives from a human donor with Susac syndrome. The genes are TRBV28 and TRBJ2-2; unclear D gene. The specimen was CD4+ T cells from PBMCs. The CDR3 spells CASSLGFLKPNTGELFF. In DNA, the CDR3 is TGTGCCAGCAGTTTAGGATTCCTGAAACCGAACACCGGGGAGCTGTTTTTT.